The 14 T cell receptor beta chains given below trace back to one sample, sequenced in a study of Tregs in tolerant kidney transplant recipients. Assay used: immunoSEQ multiplex PCR; TCRdb lists only in-frame clones, some missing. The table has roughly 250,000 clones, 80% to 85% seen once. Sample: CD4+ T cells from blood. Source of these receptors: a human donor in good health.

The chain links TRBV19 to TRBJ2-4; no clear D gene. Germline V gene sequence: CDR1 LNHDA, CDR2 SQIVND (reference sequence). CDR3 size: 14 residues. V lost 6 bases and J lost 0, with 9 bases in between. Here the CDR3 reads CASSLVQAKNIQYF. CDR3 DNA sequence: TGTGCCAGTAGCCTAGTTCAAGCCAAAAACATTCAGTACTTC.

V is TRBV15 and J is TRBJ1-5; D perhaps matches TRBD1 (5 bases). Trimming took 0 bases from V and 1 from J, leaving 10 bases between them. This CDR3 has 16 residues. CDR1 and CDR2 from the germline V gene are LNHNV and YYDKDF (reference sequence). CDR3 region: CATSREEGLSNQPQHF. CDR3 nucleotide sequence: TGTGCCACCAGCAGAGAGGAGGGGCTGAGCAATCAGCCCCAGCATTTT.

V usage is TRBV19 and J usage is TRBJ2-5; the match to TRBD2 covers 12 bases. CDR1 and CDR2 from the germline V gene are LNHDA and SQIVND (reference sequence). Trimming took 7 bases from V and 3 from J; bases not matched to a gene: 6. This CDR3 contains 15 residues. This CDR3 reads CASTKTSGGKETQYF. CDR3 nucleotides: TGTGCCAGTACTAAGACTAGCGGGGGTAAAGAGACCCAGTACTTC. Looking up the rest from reference TRBV19 and TRBJ2-5 gives the full variable domain: DGGITQSPKYLFRKEGQNVTLSCEQNLNHDAMYWYRQDPGQGLRLIYYSQIVNDFQKGDIAEGYSVSREKKESFPLTVTSAQKNPTAFYLCASTKTSGGKETQYFGPGTRLLVL.

This clone was picked up a small number of times. This rearrangement joins TRBV7-6 to TRBJ2-5; no firm D call. The ends were cut back, 0 bases at V and 2 bases at J, with 7 bases in the middle. CDR3 length: 14 residues. Per germline, CDR1 SGHVS and CDR2 FNYEAQ. CDR3 amino acids: CASSLAGRQETQYF. The DNA of the CDR3 is TGTGCCAGCAGCTTAGCAGGCAGACAAGAGACCCAGTACTTC.

The chain couples TRBV5-1 to TRBJ1-2; 7 bases are a match to TRBD1. The CDR3 loop spans 14 amino acids. V shed 1 base and J 1 base; nucleotides not matched to a gene: 1. Germline CDR1 SGHRS, CDR2 YFSETQ. CDR3 sequence: CASSLTGDNYGYTF. CDR3 in DNA: TGCGCCAGCAGCTTGACAGGGGATAACTATGGCTACACCTTC.

The chain couples TRBV7-9 to TRBJ1-1; D remains unclear. The length of the CDR3 is 14 residues. V shed 6 bases and J shed 1 base, with 12 bases lying between them. In germline, CDR1 is SEHNR, CDR2 FQNEAQ (reference sequence). DNA for the CDR3: TGTGCCAGCAGTTATGGCAGATCGAACACTGAAGCTTTCTTT. Translating it yields CASSYGRSNTEAFF.

The rearrangement joins TRBV5-1 to TRBJ2-3; TRBD1 agrees at 9 bases. Germline CDR1 SGHRS, CDR2 YFSETQ. This CDR3 spans 15 amino acids. V was pared by 3 bases and J by 6 bases, with 8 bases of the junction left unmatched. In DNA, the CDR3 is TGCGCCAGCAGCTCGAGGACAGGGGTAAGGGATACGCAGTATTTT. Residues: CASSSRTGVRDTQYF.

The sample holds a few counts of this clone. The V and J genes are TRBV6-1 and TRBJ2-7, with D possibly matching TRBD1 (5 bases). Germline CDR1 is MNHNS and CDR2 is SASEGT. The CDR3 contains 16 residues. The V gene lost 0 bases and the J gene lost 2 bases, with 14 bases spanning the gap. DNA of the CDR3: TGTGCCAGCAGTGAAGCTTTTTTTACAGGAGCCTACGAGCAGTACTTC. It specifies CASSEAFFTGAYEQYF.

The chain employs TRBV10-3 and TRBJ1-2; D may be TRBD1 (6 bases). This CDR3 region has 13 residues. Germline lookup yields CDR1 ENHRY and CDR2 SYGVKD. The germline V and J ends were trimmed by 5 bases and 6 bases, with 13 bases remaining between them. The CDR3 is CAISRGSGDGYTF. CDR3 in DNA: TGTGCCATCAGTCGTGGGTCAGGGGATGGCTACACCTTC.

J is TRBJ2-5 and V is TRBV7-9; 12 bases agree with TRBD2. CDR1 SEHNR and CDR2 FQNEAQ come from the germline V gene (reference sequence). The CDR3 is 15 amino acids. The trim removed 5 bases at V and 2 bases at J, leaving 3 bases unmatched. The CDR3 region is CASSPGLAGQETQYF. DNA of the CDR3: TGTGCCAGCAGCCCCGGACTAGCGGGGCAAGAGACCCAGTACTTC.

This sequence joins TRBV19 and TRBJ2-5, with 10 nucleotides matching TRBD1. The germline V gene encodes CDR1 LNHDA and CDR2 SQIVND (reference sequence). The CDR3 loop spans 17 amino acids. Trimming took 5 bases from V and 2 from J; bases not matched to a gene: 11. The CDR3 reads CASSAPPGQGQQETQYF. The CDR3 DNA is TGTGCCAGTAGTGCACCACCGGGACAGGGGCAACAAGAGACCCAGTACTTC.

The chain recombines TRBV10-3 with TRBJ2-7; 8 bases line up with TRBD1. This CDR3 region has 14 residues. Germline V gives CDR1 ENHRY, CDR2 SYGVKD. Trimming took 6 bases from V and 0 from J; bases not matched to a gene: 4. CDR3 residues: CAISTDRGSYEQYF. The CDR3 bases are TGTGCCATCAGCACCGACAGGGGCTCCTACGAGCAGTACTTC.

The V gene is TRBV5-1, the J gene TRBJ1-5, with 7 bases matching TRBD1. The CDR3 covers 13 residues. Looked up from germline, CDR1 is SGHRS and CDR2 is YFSETQ. J lost 5 bases, V lost 2 bases, and 1 base had no gene match. CDR3 bases: TGCGCCAGCAGCTTACAGGGGTATCAGCCCCAGCATTTT. Encoded protein: CASSLQGYQPQHF.

There are a few counts of this clone. The J gene is TRBJ1-5, the V gene TRBV6-5, with a weak D call TRBD1 (5 bases). The CDR3 loop spans 13 amino acids. V was pared by 6 bases and J by 8 bases, with 14 bases between. Germline assignment: CDR1 MNHEY and CDR2 SVGAGI. CDR3 protein: CASSRGRGEPQHF. The DNA of the CDR3 is TGTGCCAGCAGCCGGGGCCGGGGGGAGCCCCAGCATTTT.